Listed here are 23 T cell receptor beta chains from one sample, sequenced in a study of cytomegalovirus exposure and HLA in healthy donors. The PCR ran on 60 Vbeta and 13 Jbeta primers. The assay was immunoSEQ multiplex PCR, and TCRdb's table has in-frame clones only and misses some. The table has about 150,000 clones, roughly a tenth seen once. Sequenced sample: PBMCs. The receptors come from a male donor in good health and CMV-seronegative.

CDR3 protein: CASSYTGQVSEQYF. In nucleotides, the CDR3 is TGTGCCAGCAGCTACACCGGACAGGTGAGCGAGCAGTACTTC. The V gene is TRBV7-9, the J gene TRBJ2-7, with 7 bases that match TRBD1. CDR3 length: 14 amino acids. Germline V gene sequence: CDR1 SEHNR, CDR2 FQNEAQ (reference sequence). Unmatched junction bases numbered 9, after V lost 4 bases and J lost 6 bases.

This clone was observed a handful of times. This sequence joins TRBV6-1 and TRBJ1-1; 8 bases are shared with TRBD1. The CDR3 sequence is 15 residues long. CDR1 MNHNS and CDR2 SASEGT come from the germline V gene. The V and J ends lost 8 bases and 0 bases, in that order; junction bases with no gene match: 8. The CDR3 here is CASDRGRGLNTEAFF. CDR3 in DNA: TGTGCCAGCGACCGGGGCAGGGGGCTGAACACTGAAGCTTTCTTT.

This clone was counted a few times. V gene TRBV25-1 combines with J gene TRBJ1-1, with 9 bases that match TRBD1. Germline lookup yields CDR1 MGHDK and CDR2 SYGVNS. This CDR3 spans 16 amino acids. The ends lost 4 bases at V and 1 base at J; junction bases unmatched: 7. The CDR3 is CASSGPGQGPNTEAFF. In DNA, the CDR3 is TGTGCCAGCAGTGGGCCGGGACAGGGACCGAACACTGAAGCTTTCTTT.

CDR3 amino acids: CASSEVGPGTQYF. CDR3 DNA: TGCGCCAGCAGTGAGGTCGGCCCGGGGACCCAGTACTTC. The rearrangement joins TRBV10-2 to TRBJ2-5; no definite D call. Trimming took 2 bases from V and 7 from J, leaving 11 bases between them. This CDR3 is 13 amino acids long. The germline gives CDR1 WSHSY, CDR2 SAAADI.

V is TRBV19 and J is TRBJ2-7; D may be TRBD1 (6 bases). CDR3 length: 14 amino acids. The V gene lost 11 bases and the J gene lost 3 bases, with 20 bases spanning the gap. Germline V CDR1 and CDR2: LNHDA, SQIVND (reference sequence). The CDR3 spells CASSGTLGYYEQYF. The CDR3 coding sequence is TGTGCCTCCTCCGGGACACTTGGGTACTACGAGCAGTACTTC.

This clone was seen a few times. The genes are TRBV7-9 and TRBJ2-7; TRBD2 aligns across 8 bases. Germline loops: CDR1 SEHNR, CDR2 FQNEAQ (reference sequence). The length of the CDR3 is 15 residues. The V segment lost 5 bases and the J segment 3 bases; nucleotides outside the gene matches: 9. The DNA of the CDR3 is TGTGCCAGCAGCCCGATTAGCGGGATTCGCTACGAGCAGTACTTC. Protein product: CASSPISGIRYEQYF.

This clone was counted a few times. The chain links TRBV5-1 to TRBJ2-3; D gene ambiguous. CDR3 length: 12 amino acids. In germline, CDR1 is SGHRS, CDR2 YFSETQ. V gave up 6 bases and J gave up 8 bases, with 13 bases separating them. CDR3 bases: TGCGCCAGCACCCCTGATTTGGCTACGCAGTATTTT. Translated, it gives CASTPDLATQYF.

The chain recombines TRBV20-1 with TRBJ2-5; weak D call: TRBD1 (5 bases). The end of the DNA aligns better with TRBJ2-7, so the J call may be wrong. In germline, CDR1 is DFQATT, CDR2 SNEGSKA (reference sequence). This CDR3 comprises 11 residues. CDR3 bases: TGCAGTGCTAGGAGACAGTACGAGCAGTACTTC. This sequence encodes CSARRQYEQYF.

J is TRBJ2-7 and V is TRBV7-9, with 7 bases lining up with TRBD2. Germline V gene sequence: CDR1 SEHNR, CDR2 FQNEAQ (reference sequence). The CDR3 extends over 13 amino acids. Trimming cost V 1 base and J 6 bases; bases outside gene matches: 3. The CDR3 region has the DNA TGTGCCAGCAGCTTAGGGGGAGGGTTCGAGCAGTACTTC. This translates into CASSLGGGFEQYF.

The table lists this clone with a few counts. This chain uses TRBV29-1 with TRBJ1-5; D perhaps matches TRBD1 (5 bases). V was shortened by 7 bases and J by 1 base, with 17 bases between the two germline ends. In germline, CDR1 is SQVTM, CDR2 ANQGSEA. The CDR3 is 15 residues long. CDR3 in DNA: TGCAGCGCTTTTATCAGGGATGGAAGCAATCAGCCCCAGCATTTT. Translation gives CSAFIRDGSNQPQHF.

The chain combines TRBV7-2 with TRBJ2-4; D possibly corresponds to TRBD2 (6 bases). Per germline, CDR1 SGHTA and CDR2 FQGNSA. CDR3 length: 16 residues. The ends were cut back, 0 bases at V and 5 bases at J, with 14 bases in the middle. As DNA, the CDR3 is TGTGCCAGCAGCTTAGCGGCTAGCGTCGGCCAAAACATTCAGTACTTC. It is translated as CASSLAASVGQNIQYF.

The chain is built from TRBV28 and TRBJ2-7; maybe TRBD2 (6 bases). Per the germline V gene, CDR1 is MDHEN and CDR2 is SYDVKM. The V and J ends lost 4 bases and 8 bases respectively, with 24 bases between them. This CDR3 has 16 residues. Written as DNA, the CDR3 is TGTGCCAGCAGTTCCCTCCCCGGGACTGGACCTCCGCAGCAGTACTTC. This translates into CASSSLPGTGPPQQYF. The full variable domain, rest sourced from reference TRBV28 and TRBJ2-7, is DVKVTQSSRYLVKRTGEKVFLECVQDMDHENMFWYRQDPGLGLRLIYFSYDVKMKEKGDIPEGYSVSREKKERFSLILESASTNQTSMYLCASSSLPGTGPPQQYFGPGTRLTVT.

This clone was seen a handful of times. The chain couples TRBV7-6 to TRBJ2-7; 8 bases line up with TRBD2. The CDR3 extends over 14 amino acids. J lost 2 bases, V lost 1 base, and 1 base had no gene match. Per germline, CDR1 SGHVS and CDR2 FNYEAQ. CDR3 nucleotides: TGTGCCAGCAGCTTAGAAGCGGGAGCCTACGAGCAGTACTTC. Translation gives CASSLEAGAYEQYF.

The chain recombines TRBV28 with TRBJ2-1; 10 bases align to TRBD2. The V and J ends lost 7 bases and 1 base, in that order; junction bases with no gene match: 7. This CDR3 is built from 16 residues. Germline assignment: CDR1 MDHEN and CDR2 SYDVKM. CDR3 loop: CASTYSGGRSYNEQFF. The CDR3 DNA reads TGTGCCAGCACTTATAGCGGGGGGCGTTCCTACAATGAGCAGTTCTTC.

This chain links TRBV19 with TRBJ1-6; possibly TRBD1 for D (5 bases). Between the trimmed V and J ends, which lost 2 bases and 10 bases, there was a span of 12 bases. Germline CDR1 reads LNHDA; CDR2 reads SQIVND (reference sequence). This CDR3 spans 14 amino acids. DNA for the CDR3: TGTGCCAGTAGTATAACGCAGGGAGGATCACCCCTCCACTTT. It encodes CASSITQGGSPLHF.

This rearrangement joins TRBV9 to TRBJ2-5; D is perhaps TRBD1 (5 bases). Looked up from germline, CDR1 is SGDLS and CDR2 is YYNGEE. Deletions cut 3 bases from V and 1 base from J, with 16 bases between. There are 16 residues in the CDR3. For the CDR3, the DNA is TGTGCCAGCAGCGCCAGCGTGGATAGGGGCCAAGAGACCCAGTACTTC. Its translation is CASSASVDRGQETQYF.

The V gene is TRBV30, the J gene TRBJ2-7; TRBD1 is a possible D gene (6 bases). The CDR3 totals 11 residues. Per the germline V gene, CDR1 is GTSNPN and CDR2 is SVGIG (reference sequence). Between the trimmed V and J ends, which lost 5 bases and 3 bases, there was a span of 8 bases. CDR3 residues: CAWSQGYEQYF. The CDR3 coding sequence is TGTGCCTGGTCACAGGGCTACGAGCAGTACTTC. The full variable domain, in which reference TRBV30 and TRBJ2-7 provide the parts outside the CDR3, is SQTIHQWPATLVQPVGSPLSLECTVEGTSNPNLYWYRQAAGRGLQLLFYSVGIGQISSEVPQNLSASRPQDRQFILSSKKLLLSDSGFYLCAWSQGYEQYFGPGTRLTVT.

V gene TRBV19 combines with J gene TRBJ2-3; D is ambiguous. Trimming took off 10 bases at V and 6 bases at J, with 8 bases between the two ends. Germline-derived CDR1 and CDR2 are LNHDA and SQIVND (reference sequence). This CDR3 is 10 amino acids long. The CDR3 DNA sequence: TGTGCCATCCCCTGTGATACGCAGTATTTT. Protein product: CAIPCDTQYF. Full variable domain (rest looked up from reference TRBV19 and TRBJ2-3): DGGITQSPKYLFRKEGQNVTLSCEQNLNHDAMYWYRQDPGQGLRLIYYSQIVNDFQKGDIAEGYSVSREKKESFPLTVTSAQKNPTAFYLCAIPCDTQYFGPGTRLTVL.

The chain employs TRBV28 and TRBJ2-3, with 8 bases identical to TRBD1. Germline CDR1 and CDR2: MDHEN and SYDVKM. The CDR3 is 15 amino acids. V trimming: 6 bases; J trimming: 0 bases; junction bases outside the gene matches: 5. The CDR3 nucleotides read TGTGCCAGCAGGGGACAGGCGATGAGCACAGATACGCAGTATTTT. Its translation: CASRGQAMSTDTQYF.

The gene calls are TRBV19 and TRBJ1-4; D gene unclear. The CDR3 covers 14 residues. Germline V gene data show CDR1 as LNHDA and CDR2 as SQIVND (reference sequence). The germline V and J ends were trimmed by 7 bases and 3 bases, with 12 bases remaining between them. CDR3 DNA sequence: TGTGCCAGTAACGTGGGAGTGGCTAATGAAAAACTGTTTTTT. Its translation: CASNVGVANEKLFF.

The genes are TRBV6-6 and TRBJ1-5; TRBD1 matches 7 bases. The CDR3 consists of 15 residues. The V gene's germline CDR1 is MNHNY and CDR2 SVGAGI (reference sequence). After removal of 7 bases from V and 11 bases from J, the junction contained 17 bases not matched to a gene. The CDR3 loop reads CASTSGETGLGAQHF. The CDR3 DNA reads as TGTGCCAGCACCTCAGGGGAGACAGGGCTCGGAGCCCAGCATTTT.

Only a few counts were recorded for this clone. The V gene is TRBV9, the J gene TRBJ2-5; D may be TRBD2 (6 bases). Trimming left V 0 bases short and J 2 bases short, with 20 bases between. CDR1 is SGDLS, CDR2 YYNGEE, per germline. The CDR3 covers 18 residues. CDR3 loop: CASSVGQLGLTTQETQYF. The CDR3 coding sequence is TGTGCCAGCAGCGTAGGCCAGTTGGGACTGACTACTCAAGAGACCCAGTACTTC.

The sample holds a few counts of this clone. The J gene is TRBJ2-7, the V gene TRBV7-3; 8 bases agree with TRBD2. Germline values: CDR1 SGHTA, CDR2 FQGTGA. This CDR3 spans 14 amino acids. The V gene end was trimmed by 3 bases and the J gene end by 2 bases; junction bases not matched to a gene: 3. The chain's CDR3 is CASSLSGGTYEQYF. The CDR3, as DNA: TGTGCCAGCAGCTTGAGCGGGGGAACCTACGAGCAGTACTTC.